Each of the 8 T cell receptor beta chains below was sequenced from the same sample in a study of identical twins. TCRdb independently ran MiXCR on the 5' RACE reads; one entry per CDR3 protein. The sample holds around 650,000 distinct CDR3 sequences; roughly 7.1% are singletons and the top ten take roughly 1.6%. This sample also belongs to another study, concerning yellow fever vaccine responses in identical twins.

The sequencing input was PBMCs. All receptors come from a woman between 18 and 30 years old in good health.

The CDR3 loop reads CASSERGSLYSNQPQHF. Here the CDR3 DNA reads TGTGCCAGCAGTGAAAGGGGCAGTCTCTATAGCAATCAGCCCCAGCATTTT. The chain combines TRBV6-1 with TRBJ1-5; the D gene is possibly TRBD1 (5 bases). Germline loops: CDR1 MNHNS, CDR2 SASEGT. The CDR3 extends over 17 amino acids. Trimming shortened V by 2 bases and J by 0 bases, and 14 bases separated the two germline ends.

This clonotype has more than one count but fewer than ten. One junction end disagrees with the germline gene, perhaps due to a read error. The CDR3 DNA reads as TGTGCCAGCAGTTCCGGGACGGCCCGGGTTTTT. Its protein is CASSSGTARVF. The genes are TRBV12-3 or TRBV12-4 and TRBJ1-4; D is perhaps TRBD1 (5 bases). The CDR3 extends over 11 amino acids.

This clonotype has just a few counts. The chain recombines TRBV20-1 with TRBJ2-2; possibly TRBD1 for D (5 bases). The CDR3 has 17 amino acids. The V and J ends lost 1 base and 0 bases respectively, with 15 bases between them. Germline values: CDR1 DFQATT, CDR2 SNEGSKA (reference sequence). In DNA form, the CDR3 reads TGCAGTGCTAGAGGTAACGAAGGACAAGCGAACACCGGGGAGCTGTTTTTT. It codes for CSARGNEGQANTGELFF.

There are a few counts of this clonotype. The rearrangement joins TRBV10-2 to TRBJ2-7, with 8 bases aligning to TRBD1. Germline trimming cut 4 bases from V and 2 bases from J; bases unmatched to any gene: 10. CDR1 is WSHSY, CDR2 SAAADI, per germline. The CDR3 sequence is 16 residues long. The CDR3 sequence: CASSGPPTGDPYEQYV. Written as DNA, the CDR3 is TGCGCCAGCAGTGGACCTCCGACAGGGGATCCCTACGAGCAGTACGTC.

In its sample, this clonotype was seen many times. J is TRBJ2-1 and V is TRBV24-1; no definite D call. CDR1 KGHDR and CDR2 SFDVKD come from the germline V gene. The CDR3 covers 16 residues. Between the trimmed V and J ends, which lost 5 bases and 0 bases, there was a span of 13 bases. The CDR3 coding sequence is TGTGCCACCAGTGGGTGGCCGGACGACTCCTACAATGAGCAGTTCTTC. Protein: CATSGWPDDSYNEQFF.

The chain joins TRBV28 to TRBJ2-3, with 9 bases that match TRBD2. Germline loops: CDR1 MDHEN, CDR2 SYDVKM. CDR3 length: 17 amino acids. V lost 2 bases to trimming and J lost 4 bases; unmatched junction nucleotides: 10. The CDR3 protein is CASSLPASGKKADTQYF. DNA for the CDR3: TGTGCCAGCAGTTTACCGGCTAGCGGGAAGAAAGCAGATACGCAGTATTTT.

This clonotype has ten or more counts. This chain connects TRBV27 to TRBJ2-1; D not resolved. Between the trimmed V and J ends, which lost 0 bases and 0 bases, there was a span of 12 bases. There are 17 residues in the CDR3. The germline CDR1 and CDR2 sequences are MNHEY and SMNVEV (reference sequence). DNA for the CDR3: TGTGCCAGCAGTTTATCGGGATACTATACCTCCTACAATGAGCAGTTCTTC. It is translated as CASSLSGYYTSYNEQFF.

The sample holds a few counts of this clonotype. The rearrangement joins TRBV20-1 to TRBJ2-7, with TRBD2 matching 16 bases. J was trimmed by 6 bases and V by 4 bases; bases with no gene match: 12. The CDR3 length is 17 residues. Germline CDR1 and CDR2: DFQATT and SNEGSKA (reference sequence). The CDR3 bases are TGCAGTGCTACACCGGGACTAGCGGGAGGGCTTCGCTCCGAGCAGTACTTC. Residues: CSATPGLAGGLRSEQYF.